Sequencing of this T cell receptor (beta chain) was carried out in a study of T cells in localized non-small cell lung cancer. Sequencing used immunoSEQ multiplex PCR; TCRdb keeps in-frame clones, though not all of them. The top ten clones hold under 30% of a sample with roughly 13,000 clones, roughly 82% of them seen once. The TCR comes from a male donor aged 60 or over with stage I squamous cell lung carcinoma. The sequenced sample was peripheral blood, obtained before any cancer treatment.

The CDR3 DNA sequence: TGTGCCAGCCGTTGTACCGTACAAAGTCGGGCCAACGTCCTGACTTTC. Its protein is CASRCTVQSRANVLTF. The chain has TRBV5-7 and TRBJ2-6; D not resolved. TRBV5-7 is marked as an open reading frame, function uncertain. V lost 7 bases, J lost 5 bases, and 19 bases lay in between. This CDR3 spans 16 amino acids.